A single sample is the source of the 8 T cell receptor beta chains below, sequenced in a study of CD4 T cells in relation to SARS-CoV-2 and coronaviruses. The antigens of these receptors remain unknown. The unexposed donors gave CD4+ T cells in about 2011-2018, prior to COVID-19. CD4+ T cells were isolated from the cells after more than nine days of culture. Sequencing was performed with immunoSEQ multiplex PCR; in TCRdb, only in-frame clones are kept and a portion is missing. This sample has around 18,000 clones; over 65% occur once, and the top ten carry about 29%. Sequenced sample: CD4+ T cells from PBMCs, cultured in vitro. Receptors were obtained from a human donor in good health.

V usage is TRBV5-1 and J usage is TRBJ2-3; 8 nucleotides match TRBD2. The CDR3 length is 19 residues. Germline values: CDR1 SGHRS, CDR2 YFSETQ. V shed 2 bases and J 0 bases; nucleotides not matched to a gene: 14. CDR3 sequence (DNA): TGCGCCAGCAGCTTCCGGCTAGCGGGCTCTCGCCCTAGCACAGATACGCAGTATTTT. It encodes CASSFRLAGSRPSTDTQYF.

The chain is built from TRBV25-1 and TRBJ1-4; D is uncertain. CDR3 size: 15 residues. Trimming pared 1 base from V and 5 bases from J, leaving 11 bases between. The germline gives CDR1 MGHDK, CDR2 SYGVNS. The CDR3, as DNA: TGTGCCAGCAGTGAATTCTCCGGTACCAATGAAAAACTGTTTTTT. Amino acids: CASSEFSGTNEKLFF. Based on the CDR3 plus reference TRBV25-1 and TRBJ1-4, the full variable domain is EADIYQTPRYLVIGTGKKITLECSQTMGHDKMYWYQQDPGMELHLIHYSYGVNSTEKGDLSSESTVSRIRTEHFPLTLESARPSHTSQYLCASSEFSGTNEKLFFGSGTQLSVL.

V gene TRBV6-4 combines with J gene TRBJ2-1, with 13 bases identical to TRBD2. This CDR3 contains 15 residues. With V trimmed by 5 bases and J by 8 bases, 6 bases remained unmatched. Germline-derived CDR1 and CDR2 are MRHNA and SNTAGT. In nucleotides, the CDR3 is TGTGCCAGCAGTAATGGACTAGCGGGAGTGGATGAGCAGTTCTTC. This translates into CASSNGLAGVDEQFF.

This clone occurred a few times. This chain links TRBV15 with TRBJ2-1; D could derive from TRBD1 or TRBD2 (5 bases each). CDR1 and CDR2 from the germline V gene are LNHNV and YYDKDF (reference sequence). The CDR3 is 16 residues long. With 0 bases removed from V and 3 bases from J, the gap between germline ends came to 12 bases. The CDR3 region has the DNA TGTGCCACCAGCAGAGATCGGGACCTGGTCTACAATGAGCAGTTCTTC. Protein product: CATSRDRDLVYNEQFF.

Relative to its sample, this clone is medium-sized. The CDR3 coding sequence is TGTGCCAGCAAGTCGGACTGGGGGGTGAGCACCGGGGAGCTGTTTTTT. It codes for CASKSDWGVSTGELFF. This chain connects TRBV6-4 to TRBJ2-2, with D perhaps matching TRBD2 (6 bases). The CDR3 is 16 residues long. The germline V gene encodes CDR1 MRHNA and CDR2 SNTAGT. The V end was cut by 7 bases, the J end by 4 bases, with 19 bases between.

In its sample, this clone was seen a few times. V usage is TRBV5-1 and J usage is TRBJ2-2; 7 bases are a match to TRBD2. The V and J ends lost 6 bases and 7 bases, in that order; junction bases with no gene match: 9. The CDR3 contains 14 residues. CDR1 and CDR2 from the germline V gene are SGHRS and YFSETQ. Here the CDR3 reads CASKGLTIGGELFF. DNA for the CDR3: TGCGCCAGCAAGGGACTAACCATCGGCGGGGAGCTGTTTTTT.

V is TRBV3-1 (or the pseudogene TRBV3-2) and J is TRBJ2-5; no reliable D call. The CDR3 contains 14 residues. V lost 3 bases and J lost 2, with 10 bases in between. Germline assignment: CDR1 LGHDT and CDR2 YNNKEL (reference sequence). In nucleotides, the CDR3 is TGTGCCAGCAGCCACTACTCGCTGCAAGAGACCCAGTACTTC. Its translation is CASSHYSLQETQYF.

V usage is TRBV5-1 and J usage is TRBJ1-3; tentative D call: TRBD1 (6 bases). Germline lookup yields CDR1 SGHRS and CDR2 YFSETQ. Trimming left V 1 base short and J 0 bases short, with 11 bases between. The CDR3 contains 16 residues. The DNA for the CDR3 is TGCGCCAGCAGCTTGCCCCAGGGGAACTCTGGAAACACCATATATTTT. Translated, it gives CASSLPQGNSGNTIYF.